This T cell receptor beta chain is from a study of blood T cell repertoires in COVID-19. About the research overall: Both acute and convalescent COVID-19 samples were obtained from the United States, Italy and Spain. Nucleic acid was either cDNA or gDNA, and it came from T cells, B-cell-depleted T cells, or PBMCs.

In the source study's methods: The authors estimated nucleated cell counts from reference gene primer amplification. Only in-frame clones appear in the TCRdb table, and some are missing; sequencing was by immunoSEQ multiplex PCR. V and J calls plus clone size are reproduced from that table; the DNA served to infer D and trimming. The table shows 75,000 to 100,000 clones, with roughly 85% occurring only once. Trimming took 11 bases from V and 1 from J; bases not matched to a gene: 2. Germline loops: CDR1 LNHDA, CDR2 SQIVND (reference sequence). The CDR3 has 12 amino acids. This clonotype originated in a human donor in a cohort sampled during active COVID-19. Input material: peripheral blood. The chain carries TRBV19 and TRBJ1-5; 7 nucleotides align to TRBD1. CDR3 sequence reads: CAAQGSNQPQHF. CDR3 in DNA: TGTGCCGCACAGGGGAGCAATCAGCCCCAGCATTTT.